A single sample is the source of the 5 T cell receptor beta chains below, sequenced in a study of post-analysis software for immune sequencing data. Findings and limits, study-wide: In patients, TRBV5-6, TRBV5-1 and TRBV20-1 belonged to several TRBV segments found more frequently than in controls.

Each TCR beta cDNA library carried unique molecular identifiers. Each CDR3 protein gets one entry after TCRdb re-called the PCR reads with MiXCR. The sample has about 540,000 distinct CDR3 sequences, 30% to 40% seen once. The antigens of these receptors remain unknown. Input material: blood. The receptors stem from a girl aged 2 to 17 with multiple sclerosis.

This chain uses TRBV6-7 with TRBJ1-6; no firm D call. TRBV6-7 is sorted into the ORF group, with uncertain function. Trimming took 1 base from V and 7 from J, leaving 14 bases between them. CDR3 length: 16 amino acids. The CDR3 region has the DNA TGTGCCAGCAGTTACTGCCCGGGCCGTTGGAATTCACCCCTCCACTTT. Amino acid sequence: CASSYCPGRWNSPLHF.

CDR3 coding DNA: TGCGCCAGCAGCCGCCGGGCCGAAGATGAGACCCAGTACTTC. This sequence encodes CASSRRAEDETQYF. The gene calls are TRBV4-1 and TRBJ2-5; D gene ambiguous. Germline CDR1 is MGHRA and CDR2 is YSYEKL. The CDR3 covers 14 residues. Deletions cut 4 bases from V and 5 bases from J, with 14 bases between.

The CDR3 is CASSFGGGAGELFF. Written as DNA, the CDR3 is TGTGCCAGCAGTTTCGGCGGGGGGGCCGGGGAGCTGTTTTTT. The V call is TRBV12-3 or TRBV12-4, the J call TRBJ2-2; TRBD2 matches 9 bases. After removal of 3 bases from V and 6 bases from J, the junction contained 2 bases not matched to a gene. The CDR3 spans 14 residues.

The chain recombines TRBV27 with TRBJ2-7; 10 nucleotides agree with TRBD2. Germline CDR1 MNHEY, CDR2 SMNVEV (reference sequence). V was clipped by 5 bases and J by 2 bases; unmatched bases: 9. This CDR3 is built from 16 residues. The CDR3, as DNA: TGTGCCAGCAGTCTCACTCTAGCGGGAGACCCCTACGAGCAGTACTTC. Translation gives CASSLTLAGDPYEQYF.

The rearrangement links TRBV7-9 to TRBJ2-3; D is unclear. Germline V gene lookup returns CDR1 SEHNR and CDR2 FQNEAQ (reference sequence). The CDR3 loop spans 16 amino acids. The germline V and J ends were trimmed by 1 base and 2 bases, with 13 bases remaining between them. CDR3 bases: TGTGCCAGCAGCTTAGGCTCTGGTCTATACACAGATACGCAGTATTTT. Protein sequence: CASSLGSGLYTDTQYF. The full variable domain, rest sourced from reference TRBV7-9 and TRBJ2-3, is DTGVSQNPRHKITKRGQNVTFRCDPISEHNRLYWYRQTLGQGPEFLTYFQNEAQLEKSRLLSDRFSAERPKGSFSTLEIQRTEQGDSAMYLCASSLGSGLYTDTQYFGPGTRLTVL.